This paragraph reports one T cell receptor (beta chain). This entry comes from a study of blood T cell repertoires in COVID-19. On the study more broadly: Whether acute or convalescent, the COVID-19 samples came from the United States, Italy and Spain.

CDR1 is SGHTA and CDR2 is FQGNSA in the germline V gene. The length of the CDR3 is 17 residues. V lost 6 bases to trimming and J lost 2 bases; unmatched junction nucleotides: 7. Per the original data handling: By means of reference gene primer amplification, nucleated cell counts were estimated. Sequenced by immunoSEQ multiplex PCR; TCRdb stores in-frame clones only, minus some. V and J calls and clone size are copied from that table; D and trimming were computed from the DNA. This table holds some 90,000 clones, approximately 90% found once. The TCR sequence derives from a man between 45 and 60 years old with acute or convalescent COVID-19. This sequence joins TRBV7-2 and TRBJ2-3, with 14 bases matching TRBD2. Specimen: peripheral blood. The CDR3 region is CASRRPGLAGATDTQYF. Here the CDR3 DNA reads TGTGCCAGCAGACGTCCGGGACTAGCGGGGGCCACAGATACGCAGTATTTT.